The present TCR beta chain was sequenced within a study of beta chain features in type 1 diabetes. Isolated RNA was reverse transcribed in full, so expressed TCRB transcripts were sequenced. Produced via immunoSEQ multiplex PCR; TCRdb's table is partial and in-frame only. The sample lists about 200,000 clones; about 11% were seen once. Sequencing used central memory CD4+ T cells from blood. The origin of this receptor is a man between 18 and 29 years old in good health.

CDR3 protein: CASSLGGSGYNEQFF. The CDR3 nucleotides read TGCGCCAGCAGCTTGGGAGGGAGCGGATACAATGAGCAGTTCTTC. The chain links TRBV5-1 to TRBJ2-1, with TRBD2 as a possible D gene (5 bases). The CDR3 spans 15 residues. Germline V gene lookup returns CDR1 SGHRS and CDR2 YFSETQ. Trimming stripped 0 bases from V and 4 bases from J, with 11 bases between.